This T cell receptor beta chain was sequenced during a study of OX40 agonist ivuxolimab in advanced cancers. Germline CDR1 and CDR2: SGHVS and FNYEAQ. V was pared by 0 bases and J by 4 bases, with 24 bases of the junction left unmatched. CDR3 length: 21 residues. TCRdb's copy holds only in-frame clones and misses some; the assay was immunoSEQ multiplex PCR. This sample has approximately 97,000 clones, with 85% to 90% found just once. This TCR derives from an adult with an advanced solid tumor such as melanoma, head and neck, liver or kidney cancer. The V and J genes are TRBV7-6 and TRBJ2-7; 7 positions match TRBD2. The specimen comprised CD4+ or CD8+ T cells sorted from blood, sampled in a trial of the OX40 agonist ivuxolimab. CDR3 sequence reads: CASSLAPPVPLLTGGGYEQYF. CDR3 nucleotide sequence: TGTGCCAGCAGCTTAGCCCCACCCGTCCCGCTTTTAACGGGAGGTGGTTACGAGCAGTACTTC.